Described below is a single TCR beta chain sequence and its context. What it recognizes is unknown. These data come from a study of beta chain features in type 1 diabetes. Study context: All of the samples together had approximately 100,000,000 sorted cells examined.

V was pared by 6 bases and J by 5 bases, with 6 bases of the junction left unmatched. This CDR3 comprises 13 residues. The germline CDR1 and CDR2 sequences are SNHLY and FYNNEI. General study findings and limits: Within patients, naive, central memory and Treg TCRB repertoires seemed more similar than within healthy donors. In every one of the four CD4+ subsets, TCRB CDR3s were moderately but significantly shorter in Type 1 diabetes patients. The study left unresolved whether HLA type influences TCRB rearrangement.

Each donor gave one heparinised blood draw averaging around 120 mL. The isolated RNA, all of it, was reverse transcribed, so expressed TCRB transcripts were what got sequenced. Profiling relied on immunoSEQ multiplex PCR, and the TCRdb table lists in-frame clones only, not all of them. The sample yields 250,000 to 350,000 clones, roughly an eighth seen once. The source material was naive CD4+ T cells from blood. The source is a man in his thirties or forties with type 1 diabetes. The V and J genes are TRBV2 and TRBJ2-7; 8 bases align to TRBD2. Written as DNA, the CDR3 is TGTGCCAGCAGCCTAAGCGGGAGCGACGAGCAGTACTTC. This codes for CASSLSGSDEQYF.